This T cell receptor beta chain was profiled in a study of cytomegalovirus exposure and HLA in healthy donors. This PCR relied on a set of 60 Vbeta primers and 13 Jbeta primers. Here immunoSEQ multiplex PCR was the method, and the copy in TCRdb shows in-frame clones only, minus some. The sample consists of 95,000 to 120,000 clones, 82% of them appearing once. General observations from the study: A later analysis showed HLA-associated TCR beta chains outstripping equally common others in clonal expansion.

V was pared by 11 bases and J by 1 base, with 5 bases of the junction left unmatched. CDR1 and CDR2 (germline): LNHDA, SQIVND (reference sequence). The CDR3 is 14 amino acids. This clone was detected only a few times. Antigen unknown. Sequenced: PBMCs. This chain joins TRBV19 and TRBJ2-3; 11 bases agree with TRBD1. The receptor was derived from a woman aged 18-29 years in good health and CMV-seronegative. The CDR3 reads CAVRDRGGTDTQYF. The CDR3 bases are TGTGCCGTCCGGGACAGGGGGGGCACAGATACGCAGTATTTT.